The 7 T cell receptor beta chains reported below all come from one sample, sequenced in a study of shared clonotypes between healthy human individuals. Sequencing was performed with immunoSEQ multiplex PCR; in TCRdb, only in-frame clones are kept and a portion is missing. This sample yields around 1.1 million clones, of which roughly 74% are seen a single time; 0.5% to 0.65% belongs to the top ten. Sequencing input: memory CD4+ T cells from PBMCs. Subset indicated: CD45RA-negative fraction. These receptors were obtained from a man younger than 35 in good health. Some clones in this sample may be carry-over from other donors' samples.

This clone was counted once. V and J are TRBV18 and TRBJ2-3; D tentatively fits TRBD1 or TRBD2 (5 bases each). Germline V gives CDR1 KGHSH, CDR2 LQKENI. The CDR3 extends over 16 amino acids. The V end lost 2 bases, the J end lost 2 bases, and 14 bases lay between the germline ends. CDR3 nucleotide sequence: TGTGCCAGCTCACCAGGGACGAGAGGGGCCACAGATACGCAGTATTTT. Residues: CASSPGTRGATDTQYF.

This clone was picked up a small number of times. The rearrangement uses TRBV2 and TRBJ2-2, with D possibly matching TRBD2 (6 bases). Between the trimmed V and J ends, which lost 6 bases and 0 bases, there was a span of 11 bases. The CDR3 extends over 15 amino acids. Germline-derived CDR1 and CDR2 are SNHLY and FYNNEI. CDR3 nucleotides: TGTGCCAGCAGGACTAGGAGGGCGAACACCGGGGAGCTGTTTTTT. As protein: CASRTRRANTGELFF.

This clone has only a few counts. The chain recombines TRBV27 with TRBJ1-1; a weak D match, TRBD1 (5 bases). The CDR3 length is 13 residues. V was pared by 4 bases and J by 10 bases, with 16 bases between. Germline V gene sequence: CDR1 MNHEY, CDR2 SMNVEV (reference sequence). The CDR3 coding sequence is TGTGCCAGCAGTTCGACAGCCGGGGAGGTAGCTTTCTTT. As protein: CASSSTAGEVAFF.

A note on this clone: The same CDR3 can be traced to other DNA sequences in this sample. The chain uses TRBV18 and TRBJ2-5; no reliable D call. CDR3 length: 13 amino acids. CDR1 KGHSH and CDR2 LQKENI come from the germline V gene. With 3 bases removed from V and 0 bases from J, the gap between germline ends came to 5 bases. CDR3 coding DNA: TGTGCCAGCTCACCGCAGCACCAAGAGACCCAGTACTTC. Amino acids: CASSPQHQETQYF. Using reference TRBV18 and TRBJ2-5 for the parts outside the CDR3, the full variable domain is NAGVMQNPRHLVRRRGQEARLRCSPMKGHSHVYWYRQLPEEGLKFMVYLQKENIIDESGMPKERFSAEFPKEGPSILRIQQVVRGDSAAYFCASSPQHQETQYFGPGTRLLVL.

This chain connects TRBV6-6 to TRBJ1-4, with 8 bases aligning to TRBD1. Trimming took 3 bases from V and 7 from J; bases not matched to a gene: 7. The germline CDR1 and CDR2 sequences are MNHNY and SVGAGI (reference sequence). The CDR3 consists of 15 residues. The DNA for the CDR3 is TGTGCCAGCAGTTATCCTGACAGGGGTCTTGAAAAACTGTTTTTT. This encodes CASSYPDRGLEKLFF.

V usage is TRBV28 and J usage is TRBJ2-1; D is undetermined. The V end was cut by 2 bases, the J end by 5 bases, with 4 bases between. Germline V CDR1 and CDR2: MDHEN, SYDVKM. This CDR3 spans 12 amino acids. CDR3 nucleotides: TGTGCCAGCAGTTTACCCAACAATGAGCAGTTCTTC. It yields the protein CASSLPNNEQFF. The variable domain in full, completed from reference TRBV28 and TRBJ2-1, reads DVKVTQSSRYLVKRTGEKVFLECVQDMDHENMFWYRQDPGLGLRLIYFSYDVKMKEKGDIPEGYSVSREKKERFSLILESASTNQTSMYLCASSLPNNEQFFGPGTRLTVL.

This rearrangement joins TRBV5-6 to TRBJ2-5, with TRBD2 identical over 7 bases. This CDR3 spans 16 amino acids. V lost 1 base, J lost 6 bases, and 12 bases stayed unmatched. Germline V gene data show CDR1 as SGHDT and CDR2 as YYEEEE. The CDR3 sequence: CASSLYETAGGKTQYF. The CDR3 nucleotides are TGTGCCAGCAGCTTGTACGAAACGGCCGGGGGGAAGACCCAGTACTTC.